The rows below give T cell receptor beta chains drawn from one sample of a study of T cells in Graves' hyperthyroidism and ophthalmopathy. TCRdb reprocessed the multiplex PCR reads with MiXCR, giving one entry per CDR3 protein. Among about 520,000 distinct CDR3 sequences listed, under 25% were seen once. The specimen was blood. The origin of the receptors is a man younger than 35 with Graves' hyperthyroidism. Each CDR3 is given with its conserved first and last residue. A D gene is named only where the DNA matches it firmly. Clone size, where shown, is once, few, many, or a class for clones that have expanded.

V	J	length	D	size	CDR3	DNA
TRBV28	TRBJ1-1	12	.	many	CASSLQNTEAFF	TGTGCCAGCAGTTTACAGAACACTGAAGCTTTCTTT
TRBV6-5	TRBJ1-5	13	.	many	CASSPGQQRAQHF	TGTGCCAGCAGTCCCGGACAGCAGAGGGCCCAGCATTTT
TRBV28	TRBJ2-2	15	TRBD1	.	CASSLRQGAPGELFF	TGTGCCAGCAGTTTAAGGCAGGGGGCACCCGGGGAGCTGTTTTTT
TRBV20-1	TRBJ2-7	13	.	many	CSASRQASYEQYF	TGCAGTGCTAGCCGACAGGCGAGCTACGAGCAGTACTTC
TRBV9	TRBJ2-7	16	TRBD1	many	CASSETTGTGTYEQYF	TGTGCCAGCAGCGAAACGACCGGGACAGGGACCTACGAGCAGTACTTC
TRBV2	TRBJ1-2	14	TRBD1	many	CASKLGTEGYGYTF	TGTGCCAGCAAGTTAGGGACAGAGGGCTATGGCTACACCTTC
TRBV6-1	TRBJ2-7	13	.	many	CASIKGAGYEQYF	TGTGCCAGCATCAAAGGCGCCGGCTACGAGCAGTACTTC
TRBV5-1	TRBJ1-2	12	.	.	CASRGIGYGYTF	TGCGCCAGCAGGGGAATCGGCTATGGCTACACCTTC
TRBV20-1	TRBJ1-2	15	.	.	CSANRYWGADYGYTF	TGCAGTGCTAACCGATATTGGGGGGCTGACTATGGCTACACCTTC
TRBV6-2/TRBV6-3	TRBJ1-1	14	.	few	CASSYGGPRTEAFF	TGTGCCAGCAGTTACGGCGGACCTCGAACTGAAGCTTTCTTT
TRBV7-9	TRBJ1-1	15	TRBD1	many	CASSPPGGMNTEAFF	TGTGCCAGCAGCCCTCCAGGGGGGATGAACACTGAAGCTTTCTTT
TRBV27	TRBJ1-2	13	.	few	CASSAPGGYGYTF	TGTGCCAGCAGTGCCCCGGGGGGCTATGGCTACACCTTC
TRBV6-1	TRBJ2-7	13	.	.	CASRRSGRREQYF	TGTGCCAGCAGACGGTCGGGACGACGAGAGCAGTACTTC
TRBV19	TRBJ1-5	20	TRBD1	few	CASSTPPGGTSRYSNQPQHF	TGTGCCAGTAGTACACCTCCAGGGGGCACGTCGAGATATAGCAATCAGCCCCAGCATTTT
TRBV29-1	TRBJ1-1	15	TRBD1	many	CSVDFDRGPNTEAFF	TGCAGCGTTGATTTTGACAGGGGGCCGAACACTGAAGCTTTCTTT
TRBV6-1	TRBJ1-2	14	TRBD1	many	CASSPQGTFYGYTF	TGTGCCAGCAGTCCACAGGGGACCTTCTATGGCTACACCTTC
TRBV6-5	TRBJ1-3	15	.	once	CASSYQISSGNTIYF	TGTGCCAGCAGTTACCAAATCAGCTCTGGAAACACCATATATTTT
TRBV7-9	TRBJ2-5	15	.	many	CASSLDRQLGETQYF	TGTGCCAGCAGCCTAGACCGACAGCTAGGAGAGACCCAGTACTTC
TRBV5-1	TRBJ1-2	15	TRBD1	.	CASSSRTGPLRGYTF	TGCGCCAGCAGCTCACGGACAGGGCCCCTTCGGGGCTACACCTTC
TRBV10-2	TRBJ2-5	15	.	many	CASSESGEGWETQYF	TGCGCCAGCAGTGAGTCGGGTGAAGGGTGGGAGACCCAGTACTTC
TRBV12-3/TRBV12-4	TRBJ1-2	12	.	.	CASSTSGFGYTF	TGTGCCAGCAGCACCTCAGGATTCGGCTACACCTTC
TRBV5-1	TRBJ1-1	16	.	.	CASSLKGGLVNTEAFF	TGCGCCAGCAGCTTGAAAGGGGGTTTGGTGAACACTGAAGCTTTCTTT
TRBV12-3/TRBV12-4	TRBJ1-2	15	TRBD1	.	CASSATGTGNYGYTF	TGTGCCAGCAGTGCCACCGGGACAGGAAACTATGGCTACACCTTC
TRBV2	TRBJ1-2	15	.	many	CASSEEAKSPYGYTF	TGTGCCAGCAGTGAAGAGGCCAAGAGCCCCTATGGCTACACCTTC
TRBV6-1	TRBJ2-2	15	.	.	CASRITGLGTGELFF	TGTGCCAGCAGGATAACAGGGCTCGGGACCGGGGAGCTGTTTTTT
TRBV6-5	TRBJ2-7	13	TRBD1	many	CASSYGGQAEQYF	TGTGCCAGCAGTTACGGGGGACAGGCAGAGCAGTACTTC
TRBV5-5	TRBJ2-1	12	TRBD1	.	CASSQQGIEQFF	TGTGCCAGCAGCCAACAGGGGATTGAGCAGTTCTTC
TRBV3-1	TRBJ1-1	16	.	many	CASSQGRTAMNTEAFF	TGTGCCAGCAGCCAAGGACGGACGGCTATGAACACTGAAGCTTTCTTT
TRBV29-1	TRBJ1-1	14	.	.	CSVDRAPLNTEAFF	TGCAGCGTTGACCGGGCACCACTGAACACTGAAGCTTTCTTT
TRBV10-3	TRBJ2-2	14	.	many	CAISELPNTGELFF	TGTGCCATCAGTGAGCTCCCTAACACCGGGGAGCTGTTTTTT
TRBV20-1	TRBJ1-1	13	.	many	CSAIFGGNTEAFF	TGCAGTGCTATCTTCGGGGGGAACACTGAAGCTTTCTTT
TRBV14	TRBJ2-2	18	TRBD2	.	CASSPGLAGAISSGELFF	TGTGCCAGCAGCCCGGGACTAGCGGGGGCCATTTCTTCCGGGGAGCTGTTTTTT
TRBV12-5	TRBJ1-1	12	.	few	CASGSPWIEAFF	TGTGCTAGTGGTTCTCCTTGGATTGAAGCTTTCTTT
TRBV2	TRBJ1-5	14	.	many	CASGNGDYQQPQHF	TGTGCCAGCGGGAACGGAGACTATCAACAGCCCCAGCATTTT
TRBV6-5	TRBJ1-5	13	.	many	CASSYSIQQPQHF	TGTGCCAGCAGTTACTCGATTCAGCAGCCCCAGCATTTT
TRBV30	TRBJ2-7	14	TRBD1	.	CAWSLRDRTYEQYF	TGTGCCTGGAGTCTACGGGACAGGACCTACGAGCAGTACTTC
TRBV27	TRBJ2-7	14	.	many	CASSLAGGAYEQYF	TGTGCCAGCAGCTTAGCAGGCGGGGCCTACGAGCAGTACTTC
TRBV5-1	TRBJ2-3	16	.	.	CASSSGLSPTTDTQYF	TGCGCCAGCAGCTCGGGACTCTCTCCAACCACAGATACGCAGTATTTT
TRBV24-1	TRBJ2-2	14	.	many	CATRGESNTGELFF	TGTGCCACCAGAGGAGAATCGAACACCGGGGAGCTGTTTTTT
TRBV27	TRBJ1-1	15	.	many	CAIRDPRRSNTEAFF	TGTGCCATCCGGGACCCTCGGAGGTCGAACACTGAAGCTTTCTTT
TRBV12-3/TRBV12-4	TRBJ1-1	11	.	.	CASKEGGGAFF	TGTGCCAGCAAGGAAGGGGGGGGAGCTTTCTTT
TRBV19	TRBJ2-5	15	TRBD2	many	CASSTGTSGTETQYF	TGTGCCAGTAGTACTGGGACTAGCGGTACGGAGACCCAGTACTTC